This TCR beta chain was captured by sequencing in a study of radiotherapy plus CTLA-4 blockade in lung cancer. The wider study: Of the patients, 15% to 20% showed objective responses and more than 30% attained disease control.

With 8 bases clipped from V and 3 bases from J, the junction kept 8 bases outside the gene matches. The germline gives CDR1 MDHEN, CDR2 SYDVKM. There are 15 residues in the CDR3. Whole-study findings and limits: Early blood T cell clone changes and increased post-radiation serum interferon-beta were reportedly the strongest response predictors. Clones of tumor-derived TCRs expanded in blood after radiotherapy plus ipilimumab.

Ipilimumab-mediated CTLA-4 blockade plus focal radiation was given to patients having chemo-refractory metastatic non-small-cell lung cancer. As to this clone: The antigen is unknown.

Profiling relied on immunoSEQ multiplex PCR, and the TCRdb table lists in-frame clones only, not all of them. The sample carries 45,000 to 55,000 clones, 88% recorded once. The receptor was isolated from a human donor with non-small cell lung cancer whose response to radiotherapy plus ipilimumab could not be evaluated. The V call is TRBV28, the J call TRBJ2-3, with 10 bases that match TRBD2. Material: peripheral blood, obtained from a patient treated with radiotherapy plus ipilimumab. DNA of the CDR3: TGTGCCAGCCGACCCTCTAGCGGGAGAACAGATACGCAGTATTTT. Protein product: CASRPSSGRTDTQYF.